Described below is a single T cell receptor (beta chain) sequence and its context. Antigen specificity is unknown. The PCR used 60 Vbeta and 13 Jbeta primers. Clones were read by immunoSEQ multiplex PCR, and TCRdb kept only the in-frame ones, dropping some. Among about 67,000 clones, 70% to 85% were seen once, and the ten largest hold over 7.5%. Germline V gene sequence: CDR1 SNHLY, CDR2 FYNNEI. This CDR3 comprises 16 residues. Trimming cost V 6 bases and J 6 bases; bases outside gene matches: 8. These data originate in a study of cytomegalovirus exposure and HLA in healthy donors. Study results and limitations: It is likely that the observed cluster of highly shared sequence variants was a sequencing artifact.

The sequencing input was PBMCs. The genes are TRBV2 and TRBJ2-3; 14 positions agree with TRBD2. This clonotype was obtained from a man aged 55 to 69 in good health and CMV-seropositive. The CDR3 reads CASSRTSGGPGDTQYF. The CDR3 DNA sequence: TGTGCCAGCAGCCGGACTAGCGGGGGGCCAGGGGATACGCAGTATTTT.